The entry below gives a single T cell receptor (beta chain) sequence along with its context. This sample stems from a study of blood T cell repertoires in COVID-19. On the study more broadly: COVID-19 samples from acute and convalescent phases originated in the United States, Italy and Spain. PBMCs, B-cell-depleted T cells, or T cells were the source of the cDNA or gDNA that made up the material.

Study processing details: Nucleated cell counts were estimated from reference gene primer amplification. The data were produced by immunoSEQ multiplex PCR, yet TCRdb's version contains in-frame clones alone and is incomplete. Clone size and the V and J calls come from that table; the DNA yielded D and trimming. The data hold 150,000 to 200,000 clones, with approximately 81% observed a single time. Sequences were obtained from peripheral blood. This clonotype was sampled from a human donor with acute or convalescent COVID-19. The donor label of this sample is uncertain.

The CDR3 loop reads CSVIGQNTEAFF. CDR3 nucleotides: TGCAGCGTTATTGGACAGAACACTGAAGCTTTCTTT. The chain combines TRBV29-1 with TRBJ1-1; TRBD1 is a possible D gene (5 bases). CDR1 and CDR2 (germline): SQVTM, ANQGSEA. V lost 5 bases and J 1 base, leaving 8 bases between the germline ends. This CDR3 spans 12 amino acids.